This T cell receptor beta chain was identified during a study of beta chain features in type 1 diabetes. Study-level background: There was similarity between patients and healthy donors in age, gender and cell yields.

Between the trimmed V and J ends, which lost 2 bases and 5 bases, there was a span of 9 bases. The CDR3 runs 14 residues. The germline CDR1 and CDR2 sequences are PRHDT and FYEKMQ (reference sequence). The study's findings and limits: All four CD4+ subsets from Type 1 diabetes patients carried moderately but significantly shorter TCRB CDR3s.

Remarks on this clone: Its antigen remains unknown.

What was sequenced were expressed TCRB transcripts, since all of the isolated RNA had been reverse transcribed. Produced via immunoSEQ multiplex PCR; TCRdb's table is partial and in-frame only. The sample has 600,000 to 700,000 clones; over 10% are singletons. The chain has TRBV13 and TRBJ1-4, with a possible D match to TRBD1 (5 bases). The clonotype was recovered from a man aged 30 to 39 with type 1 diabetes. The specimen was naive CD4+ T cells from blood. The CDR3 sequence: CASSLQGGNEKLFF. The CDR3 nucleotides are TGTGCCAGCAGCTTACAGGGCGGGAATGAAAAACTGTTTTTT.